This TCR beta chain is drawn from a study of human T cells and chemical hapten exposure. Notes on the study in general: Following DPC sensitization, TCRs present above 1 in 1000 frequency showed no change.

There are 13 residues in the CDR3. Germline V CDR1 and CDR2: SGHTA, FQGNSA. Between the trimmed V and J ends, which lost 4 bases and 9 bases, there was a span of 15 bases. This clonotype was detected many times. Its antigen remains unknown. TCRdb analysed the RACE reads with MiXCR anew, one entry per CDR3 protein. Of 300,000 to 450,000 distinct CDR3 sequences in the sample, 4% to 6% were seen once. Time point indicated: pre-sensitization, week 0. The treatment here: therapeutic diphenylcyclopropenone sensitization with weekly scalp DPC. The receptor's source is a woman in her forties or fifties with alopecia areata. Some clones in this sample may be carry-over from other donors' samples. The sequencing used whole blood, collected in connection with sensitization to the hapten diphenylcyclopropenone (DPC). The chain couples TRBV7-2 to TRBJ2-5, with D uncertain. This CDR3 is CASSSRSDSPQYF. The CDR3 nucleotides are TGTGCCAGCAGCTCTCGTTCCGACTCTCCCCAGTACTTC.